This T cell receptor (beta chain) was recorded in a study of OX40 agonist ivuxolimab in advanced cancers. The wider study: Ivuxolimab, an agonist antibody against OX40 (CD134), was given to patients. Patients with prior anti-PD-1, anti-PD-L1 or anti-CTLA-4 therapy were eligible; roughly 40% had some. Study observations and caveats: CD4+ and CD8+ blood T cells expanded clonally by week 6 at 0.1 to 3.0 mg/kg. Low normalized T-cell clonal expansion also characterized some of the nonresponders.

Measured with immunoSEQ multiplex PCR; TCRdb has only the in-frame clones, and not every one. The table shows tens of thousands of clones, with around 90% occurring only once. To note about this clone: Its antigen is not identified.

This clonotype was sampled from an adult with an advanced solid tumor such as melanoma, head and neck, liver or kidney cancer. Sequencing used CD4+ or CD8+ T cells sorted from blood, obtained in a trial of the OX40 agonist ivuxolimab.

The CDR3 DNA is TGCGCCAGCAGCTTGGTCGGGGACAAAGGTGAAAAACTGTTTTTT. It codes for CASSLVGDKGEKLFF. This chain joins TRBV5-1 and TRBJ1-4, with TRBD1 as a possible D gene (6 bases). The CDR3 contains 15 residues. V gave up 0 bases and J gave up 7 bases, with 13 bases separating them. Germline lookup yields CDR1 SGHRS and CDR2 YFSETQ.